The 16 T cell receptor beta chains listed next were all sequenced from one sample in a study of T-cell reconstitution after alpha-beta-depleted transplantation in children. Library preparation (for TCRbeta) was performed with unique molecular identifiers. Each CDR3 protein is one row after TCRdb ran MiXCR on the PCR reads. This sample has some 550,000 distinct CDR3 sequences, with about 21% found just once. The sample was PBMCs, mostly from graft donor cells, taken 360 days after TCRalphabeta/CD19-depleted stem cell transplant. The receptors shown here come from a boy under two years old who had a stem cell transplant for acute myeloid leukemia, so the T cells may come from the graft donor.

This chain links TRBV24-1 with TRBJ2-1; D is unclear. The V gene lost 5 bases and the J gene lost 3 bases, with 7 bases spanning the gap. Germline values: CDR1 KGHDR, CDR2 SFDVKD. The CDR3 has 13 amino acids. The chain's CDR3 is CATSVTSYNEQFF. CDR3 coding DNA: TGTGCCACCAGTGTTACAAGCTACAATGAGCAGTTCTTC.

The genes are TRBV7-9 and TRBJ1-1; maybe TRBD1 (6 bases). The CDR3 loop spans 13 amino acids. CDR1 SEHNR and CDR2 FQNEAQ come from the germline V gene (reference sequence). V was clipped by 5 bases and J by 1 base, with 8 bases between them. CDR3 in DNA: TGTGCCAGCAGCATGGGACAGAACACTGAAGCTTTCTTT. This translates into CASSMGQNTEAFF.

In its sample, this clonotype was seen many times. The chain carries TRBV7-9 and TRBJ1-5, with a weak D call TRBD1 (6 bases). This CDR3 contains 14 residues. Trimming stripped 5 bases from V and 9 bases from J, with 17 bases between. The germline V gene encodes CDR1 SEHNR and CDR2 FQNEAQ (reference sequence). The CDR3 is CASSQGDIDRPQHF. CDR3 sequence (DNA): TGTGCCAGCAGCCAAGGGGACATCGACCGGCCCCAGCATTTT. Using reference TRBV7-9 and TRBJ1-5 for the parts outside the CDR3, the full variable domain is DTGVSQNPRHKITKRGQNVTFRCDPISEHNRLYWYRQTLGQGPEFLTYFQNEAQLEKSRLLSDRFSAERPKGSFSTLEIQRTEQGDSAMYLCASSQGDIDRPQHFGDGTRLSIL.

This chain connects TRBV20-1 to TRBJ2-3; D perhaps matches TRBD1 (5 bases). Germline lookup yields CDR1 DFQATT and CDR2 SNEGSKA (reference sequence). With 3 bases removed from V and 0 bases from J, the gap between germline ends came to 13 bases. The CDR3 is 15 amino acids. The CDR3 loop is CSAREGARSTDTQYF. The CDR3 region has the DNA TGCAGTGCTAGGGAAGGGGCGCGTAGCACAGATACGCAGTATTTT.

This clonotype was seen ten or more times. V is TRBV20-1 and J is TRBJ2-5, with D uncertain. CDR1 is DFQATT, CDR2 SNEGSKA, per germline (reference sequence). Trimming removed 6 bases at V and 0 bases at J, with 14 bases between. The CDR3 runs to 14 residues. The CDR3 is CSASPVLYQETQYF. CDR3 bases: TGCAGTGCGAGCCCCGTTTTGTACCAAGAGACCCAGTACTTC.

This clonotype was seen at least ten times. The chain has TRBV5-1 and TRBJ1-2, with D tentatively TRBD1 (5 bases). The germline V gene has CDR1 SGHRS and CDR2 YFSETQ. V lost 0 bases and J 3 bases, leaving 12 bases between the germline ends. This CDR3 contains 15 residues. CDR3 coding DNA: TGCGCCAGCAGCTTGGAAACTCAGGGTGACTATGGCTACACCTTC. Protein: CASSLETQGDYGYTF.

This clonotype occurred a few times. CDR3 in amino acids: CASSLTTGGSYEQYF. The CDR3 bases are TGTGCCAGCAGCTTGACGACCGGGGGCTCCTACGAGCAGTACTTC. This chain links TRBV5-6 with TRBJ2-7; D is possibly TRBD2 (6 bases). This CDR3 is built from 15 residues. Germline lookup yields CDR1 SGHDT and CDR2 YYEEEE. The V end was cut by 1 base, the J end by 0 bases, with 11 bases between.

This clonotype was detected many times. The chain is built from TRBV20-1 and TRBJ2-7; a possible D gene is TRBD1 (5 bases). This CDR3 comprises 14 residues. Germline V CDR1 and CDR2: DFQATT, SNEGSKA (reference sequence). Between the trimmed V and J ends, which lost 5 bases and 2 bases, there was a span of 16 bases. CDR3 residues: CSAQTPGKTYEQYF. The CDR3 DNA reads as TGCAGTGCTCAAACGCCAGGGAAGACCTACGAGCAGTACTTC.

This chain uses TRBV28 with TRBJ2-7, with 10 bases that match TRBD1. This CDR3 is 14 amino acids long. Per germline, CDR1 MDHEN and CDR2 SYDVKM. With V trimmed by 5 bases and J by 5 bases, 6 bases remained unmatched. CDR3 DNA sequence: TGTGCCAGCAGTCTTGGACAGGGGGGGCACGAGCAGTACGTC. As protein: CASSLGQGGHEQYV.

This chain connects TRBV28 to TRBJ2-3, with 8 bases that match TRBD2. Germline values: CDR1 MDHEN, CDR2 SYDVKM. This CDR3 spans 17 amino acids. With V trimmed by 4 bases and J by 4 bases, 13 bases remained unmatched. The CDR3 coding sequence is TGTGCCAGCAGTTCCATTCTCATAGCGGGGAAGTCAGATACGCAGTATTTT. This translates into CASSSILIAGKSDTQYF.

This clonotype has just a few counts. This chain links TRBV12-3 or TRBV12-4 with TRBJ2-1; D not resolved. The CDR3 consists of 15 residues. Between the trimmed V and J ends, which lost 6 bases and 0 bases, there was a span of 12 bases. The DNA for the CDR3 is TGTGCCAGCAGAGAGGACCGATACTCCTACAATGAGCAGTTCTTC. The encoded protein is CASREDRYSYNEQFF.

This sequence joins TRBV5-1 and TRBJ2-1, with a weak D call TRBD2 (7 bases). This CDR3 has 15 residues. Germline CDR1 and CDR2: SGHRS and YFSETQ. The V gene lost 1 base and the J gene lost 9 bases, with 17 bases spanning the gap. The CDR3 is CASSLLEGGLLEQFF. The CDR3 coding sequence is TGCGCCAGCAGCTTGCTTGAGGGGGGGCTACTTGAGCAGTTCTTC. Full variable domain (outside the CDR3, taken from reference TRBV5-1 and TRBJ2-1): KAGVTQTPRYLIKTRGQQVTLSCSPISGHRSVSWYQQTPGQGLQFLFEYFSETQRNKGNFPGRFSGRQFSNSRSEMNVSTLELGDSALYLCASSLLEGGLLEQFFGPGTRLTVL.

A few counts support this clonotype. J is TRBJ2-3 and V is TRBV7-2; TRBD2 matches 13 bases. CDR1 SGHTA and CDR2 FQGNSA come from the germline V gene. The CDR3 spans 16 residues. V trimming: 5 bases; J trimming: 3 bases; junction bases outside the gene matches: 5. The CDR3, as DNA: TGTGCCAGCAGCATAGGGACTAGCGGGACTACAGATACGCAGTATTTT. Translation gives CASSIGTSGTTDTQYF.

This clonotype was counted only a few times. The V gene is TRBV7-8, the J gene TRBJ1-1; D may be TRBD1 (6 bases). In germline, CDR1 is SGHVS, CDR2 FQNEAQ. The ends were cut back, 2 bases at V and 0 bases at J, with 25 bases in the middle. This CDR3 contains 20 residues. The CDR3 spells CASSLPPGHRETPMNTEAFF. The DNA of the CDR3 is TGTGCCAGCAGCTTACCCCCGGGGCACAGGGAGACCCCTATGAACACTGAAGCTTTCTTT.

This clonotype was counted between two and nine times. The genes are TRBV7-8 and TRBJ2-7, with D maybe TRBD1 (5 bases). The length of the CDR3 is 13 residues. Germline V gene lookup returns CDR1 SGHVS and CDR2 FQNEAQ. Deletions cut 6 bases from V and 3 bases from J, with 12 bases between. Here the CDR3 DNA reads TGTGCCAGCAGTTCCCTCGACAGCTACGAGCAGTACTTC. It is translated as CASSSLDSYEQYF.

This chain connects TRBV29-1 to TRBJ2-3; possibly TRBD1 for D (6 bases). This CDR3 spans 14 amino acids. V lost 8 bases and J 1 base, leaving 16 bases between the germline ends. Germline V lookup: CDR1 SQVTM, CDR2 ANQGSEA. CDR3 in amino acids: CSHRKGEGTDTQYF. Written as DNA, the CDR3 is TGCAGCCATCGGAAGGGGGAAGGCACAGATACGCAGTATTTT.